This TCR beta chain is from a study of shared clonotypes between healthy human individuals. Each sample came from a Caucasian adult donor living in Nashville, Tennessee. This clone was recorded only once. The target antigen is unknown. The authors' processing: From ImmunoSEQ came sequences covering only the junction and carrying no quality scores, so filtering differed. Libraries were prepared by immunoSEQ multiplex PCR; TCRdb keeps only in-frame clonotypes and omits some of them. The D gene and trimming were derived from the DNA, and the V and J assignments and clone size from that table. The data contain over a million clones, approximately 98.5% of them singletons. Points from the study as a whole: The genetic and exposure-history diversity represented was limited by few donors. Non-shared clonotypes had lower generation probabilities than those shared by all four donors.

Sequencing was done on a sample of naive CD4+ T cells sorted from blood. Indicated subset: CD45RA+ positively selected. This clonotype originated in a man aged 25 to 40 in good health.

The CDR3 sequence is CASSVLAADTGELFF. DNA for the CDR3: TGTGCCAGCAGCGTACTTGCGGCGGACACCGGGGAGCTGTTTTTT. This chain joins TRBV9 and TRBJ2-2, with D uncertain. Germline CDR1 SGDLS, CDR2 YYNGEE. CDR3 length: 15 amino acids. Deletions cut 1 base from V and 3 bases from J, with 10 bases between. Based on the CDR3 plus reference TRBV9 and TRBJ2-2, the full variable domain is DSGVTQTPKHLITATGQRVTLRCSPRSGDLSVYWYQQSLDQGLQFLIQYYNGEERAKGNILERFSAQQFPDLHSELNLSSLELGDSALYFCASSVLAADTGELFFGEGSRLTVL.